The clone carrying this T cell receptor beta chain was detected a few times. Its matching antigen is unknown. Unique molecular identifiers tagged the TCRbeta library. TCRdb re-called the PCR reads through MiXCR, storing one row per CDR3 protein. The sample has roughly 500,000 distinct CDR3 sequences; under 12% are singletons. This sample was taken from a study of T-cell reconstitution after alpha-beta-depleted transplantation in children. Study-level results: The main origin of T-cell counts and diversity one year after transplant was newly produced T cells. There were reportedly several hundred expanded graft clones from which alpha-beta T cells came about two months after transplant. Surviving recipient T cells and thymic progenitors produced the high day-60 TCRbeta diversity seen in some patients.

The CDR3 loop spans 17 amino acids. Per the germline V gene, CDR1 is SNHLY and CDR2 is FYNNEI. V was trimmed by 7 bases and J by 10 bases, leaving 29 bases between them. This clonotype originated in a child aged 2 to 15 with inherited bone marrow failure, due to receive a stem cell transplant. The J gene is TRBJ2-1, the V gene TRBV2; perhaps D is TRBD1 or TRBD2 (7 bases each). The sample here was PBMCs, taken before TCRalphabeta/CD19-depleted stem cell transplant. The chain's CDR3 is CASTERGHGRAGQEQFF. Here the CDR3 DNA reads TGTGCCAGCACCGAAAGGGGGCATGGGAGGGCCGGGCAGGAGCAGTTCTTC.